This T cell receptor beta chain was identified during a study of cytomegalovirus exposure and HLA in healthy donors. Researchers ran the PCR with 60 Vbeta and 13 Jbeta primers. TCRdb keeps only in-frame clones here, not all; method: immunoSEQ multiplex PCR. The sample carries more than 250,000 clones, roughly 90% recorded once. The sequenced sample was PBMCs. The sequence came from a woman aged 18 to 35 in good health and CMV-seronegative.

CDR3 sequence (DNA): TGTGCCACCAGCAGAGATAGGGGTCTGGAGACCCAGTACTTC. This encodes CATSRDRGLETQYF. The V and J genes are TRBV15 and TRBJ2-5, with D maybe TRBD1 (5 bases). The CDR3 has 14 residues. Trimming took 0 bases from V and 5 from J, leaving 10 bases between them. Germline V gene lookup returns CDR1 LNHNV and CDR2 YYDKDF (reference sequence).